The T cell receptor (beta chain) under discussion was sequenced for a study of early T cells in non-severe SARS-CoV-2 infection. Attachment of unique molecular identifiers to individual cDNA molecules was performed. TCRdb ran MiXCR on the 5' RACE reads and lists one entry per CDR3 protein. The sample lists about 70,000 distinct CDR3 sequences, 4.5% to 6% occurring once. The table lists this clonotype with many counts. The germline V gene has CDR1 SQVTM and CDR2 ANQGSEA. The CDR3 is made up of 12 amino acids. V was pared by 4 bases and J by 7 bases, with 13 bases between. This chain joins TRBV29-1 and TRBJ1-1; no reliable D call. This TCR was sampled from an adult who was a healthcare worker with PCR-confirmed SARS-CoV-2 infection or an uninfected control (not recorded which). Material: whole blood, obtained at baseline. The chain's CDR3 is CSVVVGSGEAFF. DNA of the CDR3: TGCAGCGTTGTAGTTGGATCGGGTGAAGCTTTCTTT.